Given below is one T cell receptor beta chain in context. This sample was included in a study of blood T cell repertoires in COVID-19. In germline, CDR1 is LNHNV, CDR2 YYDKDF (reference sequence). The CDR3 runs to 19 residues. V was clipped by 5 bases and J by 0 bases; unmatched bases: 8. Data came from immunoSEQ multiplex PCR; TCRdb stores just in-frame clones and leaves some out. This table holds fewer than 350,000 clones, 75% to 90% found once. This chain uses TRBV15 with TRBJ2-1, with 15 bases matching TRBD2. The receptor's source is a woman aged 40-49 years who had recovered from COVID-19. Sequences were obtained from PBMCs or T cells enriched from blood (not recorded which). CDR3: CATSGGLAGGTSSYNEQFF. The CDR3 bases are TGTGCCACCAGCGGGGGACTAGCGGGAGGTACTAGCTCCTACAATGAGCAGTTCTTC.